Included here is one T cell receptor beta chain sequence, with context. Its target is not known. Assay used: immunoSEQ multiplex PCR; TCRdb lists only in-frame clones, some missing. Of about 140,000 clones listed, approximately 80% are singletons. The sample comes from a study of cytotoxic CD8 clonotypes in ibrutinib-treated CLL. Turning to the study itself: Among the patients, fewer than twelve presented as relapsed/refractory and over 14 as treatment-naive; 17 showed unmutated IGHV.

The study's findings and limits: Public clonotypes occurred uncommonly; on treatment, they contracted or remained stable. Clonality was higher at baseline than in age-matched healthy donors and tracked circulating CD8+ T-cell counts.

V was cut by 7 bases and J by 6 bases, with 15 bases left in between. Germline V lookup: CDR1 SGHAT, CDR2 FQNNGV. This CDR3 region has 14 residues. The TCR comes from a human donor with chronic lymphocytic leukemia. V is TRBV11-2 and J is TRBJ1-4, with D possibly TRBD1 on 6 matching bases. This specimen was PBMCs, taken after 12 months of ibrutinib treatment. CDR3 coding DNA: TGTGCCAGCACCTCCCGCAGGGGTCATGAAAAACTGTTTTTT. This translates into CASTSRRGHEKLFF.